The clone carrying this T cell receptor (beta chain) was recorded only once. What it binds is unknown. TCRdb keeps only in-frame clones here, not all; method: immunoSEQ multiplex PCR. The data hold 300,000 to 400,000 clones, with 70% to 90% observed a single time. This specimen comes from a study of Ad26.COV2.S vaccination and SARS-CoV-2 variants. General observations from the study: TCR breadth and depth estimates may have understated total T cell responses.

Trimming cost V 0 bases and J 4 bases, with 6 bases left between them. This CDR3 is 14 amino acids long. The germline V gene has CDR1 PRHDT and CDR2 FYEKMQ (reference sequence). Treatment of the sample: roughly 18 received Ad26.COV2.S at low or high dose, single or two shots; about 5 received placebo; per-sample allocation not given. Collection of samples fell on day 63 after the first vaccine or placebo injection. Built on an Ad26 vector, the vaccine expressed Wuhan-strain SARS-CoV-2 spike. The J gene is TRBJ2-2, the V gene TRBV13, with D uncertain. The clonotype comes from a person between 18 and 60 years old who received the Ad26.COV2.S COVID-19 vaccine or a placebo. The sequencing used peripheral blood, collected in a trial of Ad26.COV2.S vaccine versus placebo. The CDR3 is CASSLGSRTGELFF. The CDR3 DNA reads as TGTGCCAGCAGCTTAGGGTCGCGCACCGGGGAGCTGTTTTTT.